Presented here are 21 T cell receptor beta chains from one specimen sequenced in a study of tumour-infiltrating T cells in Burkitt lymphoma. The data were produced by immunoSEQ multiplex PCR, yet TCRdb's version contains in-frame clones alone and is incomplete. Found here are approximately 15,000 clones, around four fifths of them singletons; the top ten hold more than 2%. Sequenced material: tumor tissue. These receptor sequences come from a human donor with diffuse large B-cell lymphoma.

This sequence joins TRBV19 and TRBJ1-6; D is unclear. CDR1 is LNHDA, CDR2 SQIVND, per germline (reference sequence). This CDR3 spans 12 amino acids. V lost 3 bases, J lost 7 bases, and 4 bases lay in between. The DNA of the CDR3 is TGTGCCAGTAGTATGGGGAATTCACCCCTCCACTTT. Protein: CASSMGNSPLHF.

V is TRBV7-7 and J is TRBJ2-7; D not resolved. V was clipped by 4 bases and J by 4 bases, with 14 bases between them. CDR3 length: 14 amino acids. CDR1 and CDR2 from the germline V gene are SSHAT and FNYEAQ (reference sequence). Here the CDR3 reads CASSSERESYEQYF. The CDR3 nucleotides are TGTGCCAGCAGCTCTGAGCGAGAGAGTTACGAGCAGTACTTC.

The chain uses TRBV29-1 and TRBJ2-3, with D perhaps matching TRBD1 (6 bases). The germline gives CDR1 SQVTM, CDR2 ANQGSEA. The V end lost 6 bases, the J end lost 2 bases, and 18 bases lay between the germline ends. CDR3 length: 15 amino acids. CDR3 protein: CSVRRKGVPTDTQYF. The CDR3 DNA reads TGCAGCGTCCGGCGGAAGGGGGTACCCACAGATACGCAGTATTTT.

This clone was recorded a few times. This rearrangement joins TRBV6-5 to TRBJ1-5; tentatively, D is TRBD1 (5 bases). This CDR3 spans 13 amino acids. The V end lost 9 bases, the J end lost 2 bases, and 11 bases lay between the germline ends. Germline V lookup: CDR1 MNHEY, CDR2 SVGAGI. CDR3 residues: CASGGFGNQPQHF. As DNA, the CDR3 is TGTGCCAGTGGGGGTTTCGGCAATCAGCCCCAGCATTTT.

The DNA for the CDR3 is TGTGCCAGCAGTTTCCTCAGACAGGGGGAGCAGTACTTC. This translates into CASSFLRQGEQYF. This chain connects TRBV6-5 to TRBJ2-7, with 8 bases identical to TRBD1. Germline V gene lookup returns CDR1 MNHEY and CDR2 SVGAGI. The V and J ends lost 4 bases and 7 bases, in that order; junction bases with no gene match: 6. The CDR3 has 13 residues.

This chain links TRBV5-1 with TRBJ2-3, with TRBD2 identical over 8 bases. The V and J ends lost 0 bases and 5 bases, in that order; junction bases with no gene match: 11. CDR1 is SGHRS, CDR2 YFSETQ, per germline. The length of the CDR3 is 17 residues. Here the CDR3 DNA reads TGCGCCAGCAGCTTGGCCGTCCCCCGGGGGGGCGAAGATACGCAGTATTTT. As protein: CASSLAVPRGGEDTQYF.

V gene TRBV12-1 combines with J gene TRBJ2-1; the table assigns TRBD2, which was not confirmed against the DNA. TRBV12-1 is reported as a pseudogene. This CDR3 region has 17 residues. CDR3 nucleotides: TGTGCCAGCAGCCCGAGGGAGGAGCGGGGGGGCCCTAATGAGCAGTTCTTC. Its translation is CASSPREERGGPNEQFF.

This clone appeared a few times. The chain links TRBV21-1 to TRBJ2-7; the D call in the table, TRBD1, was not verified against the DNA. TRBV21-1 represents a pseudogene. The CDR3 contains 13 residues. The CDR3 is CASSKGTGSEQYF. The CDR3 DNA reads TGTGCCAGCAGCAAAGGAACAGGAAGCGAGCAGTACTTC.

This clone was counted only a few times. The chain links TRBV5-1 to TRBJ1-1, with D uncertain. Germline lookup yields CDR1 SGHRS and CDR2 YFSETQ. This CDR3 spans 12 amino acids. Trimming removed 5 bases at V and 3 bases at J, with 8 bases between. The CDR3 sequence: CASRLADTEAFF. The CDR3 nucleotides are TGCGCCAGCAGACTGGCAGACACTGAAGCTTTCTTT. The variable domain in full, completed from reference TRBV5-1 and TRBJ1-1, reads KAGVTQTPRYLIKTRGQQVTLSCSPISGHRSVSWYQQTPGQGLQFLFEYFSETQRNKGNFPGRFSGRQFSNSRSEMNVSTLELGDSALYLCASRLADTEAFFGQGTRLTVV.

This clone was seen more than once but under ten times. This chain links TRBV6-5 with TRBJ2-7; unclear D gene. This CDR3 has 13 amino acids. CDR1 MNHEY and CDR2 SVGAGI come from the germline V gene. V lost 0 bases and J 2 bases, leaving 5 bases between the germline ends. CDR3 sequence (DNA): TGTGCCAGCAGTTACTCCCTAGCCTACGAGCAGTACTTC. Amino acid sequence: CASSYSLAYEQYF.

The chain joins TRBV7-8 to TRBJ2-1; D is perhaps TRBD2 (6 bases). Germline V lookup: CDR1 SGHVS, CDR2 FQNEAQ. This CDR3 has 15 amino acids. Trimming took off 3 bases at V and 3 bases at J, with 12 bases between the two ends. This CDR3 reads CASSFGRSDYNEQFF. In DNA, the CDR3 is TGTGCCAGCAGCTTCGGGAGATCTGACTACAATGAGCAGTTCTTC.

The chain employs TRBV27 and TRBJ2-5; a possible D gene is TRBD2 (6 bases). Germline CDR1 MNHEY, CDR2 SMNVEV (reference sequence). The V gene lost 5 bases and the J gene lost 1 base, with 11 bases spanning the gap. The length of the CDR3 is 14 residues. DNA for the CDR3: TGTGCCAGCAGTCCATTAGCGGTCCAAGAGACCCAGTACTTC. Protein sequence: CASSPLAVQETQYF.

V is TRBV4-2 and J is TRBJ1-5, with a weak D call TRBD1 (6 bases). Germline CDR1 is LGHNA and CDR2 is YNFKEQ. CDR3 length equals 18 residues. V gave up 0 bases and J gave up 1 base, with 16 bases separating them. DNA for the CDR3: TGTGCCAGCAGCCAAGAGGGCAGGGGCCGGTCGAGCAATCAGCCCCAGCATTTT. It translates to CASSQEGRGRSSNQPQHF.

The chain employs TRBV7-2 and TRBJ1-1; no reliable D call. Trimming cost V 4 bases and J 1 base, with 7 bases left between them. The germline gives CDR1 SGHTA, CDR2 FQGNSA. The CDR3 is made up of 13 amino acids. The chain's CDR3 is CASSYWWNTEAFF. The CDR3 nucleotides are TGTGCCAGCAGCTATTGGTGGAACACTGAAGCTTTCTTT.

The CDR3 DNA reads TGCAGCGTTTCGGGGTTTAGCGGGAGATCCTACAATGAGCAGTTCTTC. Its translation is CSVSGFSGRSYNEQFF. The genes are TRBV29-1 and TRBJ2-1, with 9 bases that match TRBD2. Germline V gene lookup returns CDR1 SQVTM and CDR2 ANQGSEA. The CDR3 length is 16 residues. Trimming took 5 bases from V and 1 from J; bases not matched to a gene: 9.

This chain connects TRBV13 to TRBJ2-3, with a tentative D call TRBD2 (5 bases). The CDR3 length is 16 residues. Germline CDR1 and CDR2: PRHDT and FYEKMQ (reference sequence). Trimming removed 1 base at V and 1 base at J, with 12 bases between. As DNA, the CDR3 is TGTGCCAGCAGCTTAGTGTCGCGGGCCGGCACAGATACGCAGTATTTT. Amino acids: CASSLVSRAGTDTQYF.

The gene calls are TRBV6-5 and TRBJ1-5; D perhaps matches TRBD1 (5 bases). This CDR3 contains 15 residues. In germline, CDR1 is MNHEY, CDR2 SVGAGI. Trimming removed 2 bases from V and 3 bases from J, with 11 bases in between. The CDR3 protein is CASSYGQGDNQPQHF. CDR3 bases: TGTGCCAGCAGTTACGGTCAGGGAGACAATCAGCCCCAGCATTTT.

In its sample, this clone ranks as medium-sized (0.01 to 0.1%). The CDR3 is CASSLGGEAFF. DNA for the CDR3: TGTGCCAGCAGCTTAGGGGGTGAAGCTTTCTTT. The chain employs TRBV7-9 and TRBJ1-1; no reliable D call. The CDR3 is 11 amino acids. Germline V CDR1 and CDR2: SEHNR, FQNEAQ (reference sequence). V dropped 1 base and J dropped 7 bases, with 4 bases sitting between them.

This chain uses TRBV13 with TRBJ2-3; TRBD2 matches at 7 bases. This CDR3 has 13 amino acids. Germline CDR1 is PRHDT and CDR2 is FYEKMQ (reference sequence). V was clipped by 2 bases and J by 11 bases; unmatched bases: 7. CDR3 nucleotide sequence: TGTGCCAGCAGCTTAACTAGCGAGCTGGGGCAGTATTTT. Protein: CASSLTSELGQYF.

The chain links TRBV10-2 to TRBJ2-7; 10 positions agree with TRBD2. Trimming took 5 bases from V and 7 from J; bases not matched to a gene: 8. CDR1 and CDR2 (germline): WSHSY, SAAADI. The CDR3 runs 14 residues. DNA of the CDR3: TGCGCCAGCAGTTCCGGGTCTAGCGGGAGAGAGCAGTACTTC. It specifies CASSSGSSGREQYF.

The genes are TRBV29-1 and TRBJ2-7; 8 bases are shared with TRBD2. The CDR3 runs 11 residues. Germline CDR1 SQVTM, CDR2 ANQGSEA. J was trimmed by 7 bases and V by 7 bases; bases with no gene match: 6. CDR3 amino acids: CSAMGGGEQYF. As DNA, the CDR3 is TGCAGCGCCATGGGCGGGGGGGAGCAGTACTTC.